The clone carrying this TCR beta chain was detected only a few times. The antigen remains unidentified. Unique molecular identifiers were added to individual cDNA molecules. TCRdb used MiXCR to reprocess the 5' RACE reads, holding one entry per CDR3 protein. The sample includes 64,000 or so distinct CDR3 sequences, over 9% of them seen just once. This CDR3 is built from 15 residues. The V and J ends lost 2 bases and 1 base, in that order; junction bases with no gene match: 4. The data stem from a study of early T cells in non-severe SARS-CoV-2 infection. On the study more broadly: Sequenced bulk RNA came from whole blood that was unsorted, and chains were unpaired. Study-level points and caveats: Anti-spike CD8 responses were favored by VDJdb matching, which missed private and CD4 specificities.

The clonotype originates from an adult who was a healthcare worker with PCR-confirmed SARS-CoV-2 infection or an uninfected control (not recorded which). Sequencing was performed on whole blood, taken at baseline. V usage is TRBV12-3 or TRBV12-4 and J usage is TRBJ1-1; TRBD1 aligns across 7 bases. The CDR3 spells CASSLTDRENTEAFF. CDR3 bases: TGTGCCAGCAGTTTAACCGACAGGGAGAACACTGAAGCTTTCTTT.